The following is a TCR beta chain sequence with its context. These data come from a study of blood T cell repertoires in COVID-19. Only in-frame clones appear in the TCRdb table, and some are missing; sequencing was by immunoSEQ multiplex PCR. Of 150,000 to 200,000 clones listed, 83% are singletons. The CDR3 covers 13 residues. The germline V gene has CDR1 LGHDT and CDR2 YNNKEL (reference sequence). Trimming left V 2 bases short and J 4 bases short, with 8 bases between. The gene calls are TRBV3-1 (or the pseudogene TRBV3-2) and TRBJ1-1; tentative D call: TRBD1 (5 bases). The TCR comes from a woman in her 40s with acute or convalescent COVID-19. Specimen: peripheral blood. In nucleotides, the CDR3 is TGTGCCAGCAGCCAATCCGGGGGCACTGAAGCTTTCTTT. Amino acids: CASSQSGGTEAFF.